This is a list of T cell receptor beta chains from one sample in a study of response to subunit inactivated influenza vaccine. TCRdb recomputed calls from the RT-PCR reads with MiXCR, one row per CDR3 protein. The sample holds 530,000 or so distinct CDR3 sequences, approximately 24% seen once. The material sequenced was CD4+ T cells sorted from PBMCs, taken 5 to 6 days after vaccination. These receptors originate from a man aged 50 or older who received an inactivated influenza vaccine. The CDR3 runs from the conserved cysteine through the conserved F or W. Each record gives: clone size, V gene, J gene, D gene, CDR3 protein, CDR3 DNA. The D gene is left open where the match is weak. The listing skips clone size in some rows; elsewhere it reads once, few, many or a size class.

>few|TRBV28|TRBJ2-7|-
CATQGPGASYEQYF
TGTGCCACGCAGGGGCCCGGGGCCTCCTACGAGCAGTACTTC
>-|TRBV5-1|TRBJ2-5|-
CASSPNTGSETQYF
TGCGCCAGCAGCCCTAATACAGGGTCTGAGACCCAGTACTTC
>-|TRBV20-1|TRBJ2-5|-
CSASQWQETQYF
TGCAGTGCTAGTCAGTGGCAAGAGACCCAGTACTTC
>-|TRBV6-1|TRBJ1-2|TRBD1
CASTETGKGGYTF
TGTGCCAGCACCGAGACAGGGAAAGGTGGCTACACCTTC
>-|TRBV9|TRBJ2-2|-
CASSVRFTGELFF
TGTGCCAGCAGCGTACGGTTCACCGGGGAGCTGTTTTTT
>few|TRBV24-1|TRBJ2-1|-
CATSDPLYNEQFF
TGTGCCACCAGTGATCCCCTCTACAATGAGCAGTTCTTC
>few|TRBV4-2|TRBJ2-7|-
CASSQDWRGGPYEQYF
TGTGCCAGCAGCCAAGATTGGAGGGGGGGCCCTTACGAGCAGTACTTC
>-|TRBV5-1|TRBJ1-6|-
CASSKDRPHNSPLHF
TGCGCCAGCAGCAAGGACAGACCCCATAATTCACCCCTCCACTTT
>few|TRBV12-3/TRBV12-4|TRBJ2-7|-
CASSSRREAYEQYF
TGTGCCAGCAGTTCCAGGAGGGAAGCCTACGAGCAGTACTTC
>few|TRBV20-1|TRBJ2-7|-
CSARRQAVSYEQYF
TGCAGTGCTAGACGTCAGGCGGTCTCCTACGAGCAGTACTTC
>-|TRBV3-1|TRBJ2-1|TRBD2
CASSRWTSGGFSNEQFF
TGTGCCAGCAGCCGCTGGACTAGCGGGGGTTTCAGCAATGAGCAGTTCTTC
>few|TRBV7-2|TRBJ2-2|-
CASSLVGVLNTGELFF
TGTGCCAGCAGCTTAGTCGGGGTCTTGAACACCGGGGAGCTGTTTTTT
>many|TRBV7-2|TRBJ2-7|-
CASSPGGEQYF
TGTGCCAGCAGCCCAGGTGGGGAGCAGTACTTC
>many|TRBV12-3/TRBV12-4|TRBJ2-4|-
CASSLLLGTTKNIQYF
TGTGCCAGCAGTTTACTCTTGGGGACCACCAAAAACATTCAGTACTTC
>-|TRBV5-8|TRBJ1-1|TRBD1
CASRRGQMNTEAFF
TGTGCCAGCAGGAGGGGACAGATGAACACTGAAGCTTTCTTT
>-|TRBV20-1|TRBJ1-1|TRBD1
CSASDRATEAFF
TGCAGTGCTAGTGACAGGGCCACTGAAGCTTTCTTT
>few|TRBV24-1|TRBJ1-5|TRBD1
CATQLGQGGNQPQHF
TGTGCCACTCAACTAGGACAGGGGGGCAATCAGCCCCAGCATTTT
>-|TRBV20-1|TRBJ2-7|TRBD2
CSARGLAGGPGEQYF
TGCAGTGCTAGAGGACTAGCGGGGGGGCCTGGCGAGCAGTACTTC
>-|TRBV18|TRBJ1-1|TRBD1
CASSPALRTGANTEAFF
TGTGCCAGCTCACCTGCCCTGCGAACAGGGGCGAACACTGAAGCTTTCTTT
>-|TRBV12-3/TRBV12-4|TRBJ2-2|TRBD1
CASSFSTGVGELFF
TGTGCCAGCAGTTTTTCCACAGGGGTCGGGGAGCTGTTTTTT
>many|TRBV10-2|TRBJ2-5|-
CASSESGETQYF
TGCGCCAGCAGTGAGTCGGGGGAGACCCAGTACTTC
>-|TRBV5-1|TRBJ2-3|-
CASSPIDRGGGYTDTQYF
TGCGCCAGCAGCCCCATCGATAGGGGGGGCGGATACACAGATACGCAGTATTTT
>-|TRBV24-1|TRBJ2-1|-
CATSDPLSNEQFF
TGTGCCACCAGTGACCCCCTTTCCAATGAGCAGTTCTTC
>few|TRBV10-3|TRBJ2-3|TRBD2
CAIRPEGTTTDTQYF
TGTGCCATCAGGCCTGAAGGGACTACAACAGATACGCAGTATTTT
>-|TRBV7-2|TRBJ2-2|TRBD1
CASSLGTGLNRELFF
TGTGCCAGCAGCTTAGGGACAGGGTTGAACCGGGAGCTGTTTTTT
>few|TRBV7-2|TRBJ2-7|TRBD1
CASSSRTGIYEQYF
TGTGCCAGCAGCTCCAGGACAGGGATCTACGAGCAGTACTTC
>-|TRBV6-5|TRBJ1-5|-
CASSYGRGSNQPQHF
TGTGCCAGCAGTTACGGGCGGGGGAGCAATCAGCCCCAGCATTTT